This T cell receptor beta chain originates from a study of T-cell reconstitution after alpha-beta-depleted transplantation in children. The CDR3 contains 12 residues. Germline lookup yields CDR1 MDHEN and CDR2 SYDVKM. It was with unique molecular identifiers that the TCRbeta library was prepared. Using its own MiXCR run on the PCR reads, TCRdb lists one record per CDR3 protein. The table shows about 500,000 distinct CDR3 sequences, with approximately 32% occurring only once. On this clonotype: Germline is not matched at one junction end, which may reflect a read error.

Sequences were derived from PBMCs from the stem cell graft donor, sampled from the stem cell graft. The receptor comes from a human donor who donated a stem cell graft to a child with aplastic anemia. The chain has TRBV28 and TRBJ2-5; the D call may be TRBD1 or TRBD2 (6 bases each). This chain's CDR3 is CASSNPEGGENF. For the CDR3, the DNA is TGTGCCAGCAGCAACCCCGAGGGGGGTGAGAACTTC.